These 2 T cell receptor beta chains were all obtained from the same sample, sequenced in a study of identical twins. A single record per CDR3 protein comes from TCRdb applying MiXCR to the 5' RACE reads. The sample consists of some 600,000 distinct CDR3 sequences, around 7.4% of them appearing once. The same data also went into a second study, on yellow fever vaccine responses in identical twins.

The sample taken for sequencing was PBMCs. The receptor set was obtained from a woman aged 18-35 years in good health.

The chain joins TRBV7-9 to TRBJ2-7; 12 bases are shared with TRBD2. From germline, CDR1 is SEHNR and CDR2 FQNEAQ (reference sequence). CDR3 size: 17 residues. V lost 5 bases, J lost 3 bases, and 11 bases stayed unmatched. For the CDR3, the DNA is TGTGCCAGCAGCCCCGACCGGCCGGGACTAGCGGGCTACGAGCAGTACTTC. The encoded protein is CASSPDRPGLAGYEQYF.

The chain uses TRBV2 and TRBJ2-7; TRBD1 agrees at 7 bases. The germline V gene encodes CDR1 SNHLY and CDR2 FYNNEI. After removal of 6 bases from V and 3 bases from J, the junction contained 8 bases not matched to a gene. The CDR3 sequence is 14 residues long. The CDR3 sequence: CASRGTEIIYEQYF. The DNA for the CDR3 is TGTGCCAGCAGGGGGACAGAAATAATCTACGAGCAGTACTTC.